Below, 18 T cell receptor beta chains from the same sample are listed, as sequenced in a study of T cell responses to AZD1222 COVID-19 vaccine. Sequencing was performed with immunoSEQ multiplex PCR; in TCRdb, only in-frame clones are kept and a portion is missing. The data show about 130,000 clones, with 90% to 95% seen just once and approximately 3% held by the top ten. Specimen: peripheral blood, collected on day 0 of AZD1222 vaccination. These receptors were collected from an adult in good health.

In nucleotides, the CDR3 is TGTGCCGCGCCACCAGGGGCTCACGAGCAGTTCTTC. It codes for CAAPPGAHEQFF. The chain uses TRBV27 and TRBJ2-1, with D possibly TRBD1 on 6 matching bases. Germline V CDR1 and CDR2: MNHEY, SMNVEV (reference sequence). V gave up 11 bases and J gave up 10 bases, with 18 bases separating them. The CDR3 is 12 residues long.

The V call is TRBV5-5, the J call TRBJ1-1; D gene unclear. The CDR3 sequence is 11 residues long. V lost 1 base, J lost 3 bases, and 1 base lay in between. Germline V gives CDR1 SGHKS, CDR2 YYEKEE (reference sequence). The CDR3 sequence: CASSLHTEAFF. CDR3 DNA: TGTGCCAGCAGCTTGCACACTGAAGCTTTCTTT.

The chain carries TRBV29-1 and TRBJ2-3; 11 bases map to TRBD2. The V gene's germline CDR1 is SQVTM and CDR2 ANQGSEA. The CDR3 runs to 14 residues. Trimming at V came to 7 bases and at J to 5 bases, leaving 8 bases not matched to a gene. CDR3 nucleotide sequence: TGCAGCGCTCCGGGACTAGCGGTAGGAGATACGCAGTATTTT. Residues: CSAPGLAVGDTQYF.

This clone was recorded once. The genes are TRBV29-1 and TRBJ1-1, with 9 nucleotides matching TRBD1. This CDR3 comprises 13 residues. CDR1 is SQVTM, CDR2 ANQGSEA, per germline. V shed 7 bases, J shed 6 bases, and the junction held 9 bases outside the gene matches. The CDR3 nucleotides are TGCAGCGCCCTAAGGACAGGGGAGGCTGAAGCTTTCTTT. Translated: CSALRTGEAEAFF.

The rearrangement joins TRBV5-1 to TRBJ2-1; 12 nucleotides match TRBD2. The length of the CDR3 is 15 residues. Germline V lookup: CDR1 SGHRS, CDR2 YFSETQ. This CDR3 reads CVTTELAGGMGEQFF. In nucleotides, the CDR3 is TGCGTCACCACGGAACTAGCGGGGGGAATGGGTGAGCAGTTCTTC.

The chain links TRBV5-4 to TRBJ1-6; TRBD1 matches at 9 bases. The CDR3 spans 15 residues. Losses at the gene ends were 2 bases for V and 7 bases for J; bases not matched to a gene: 4. Germline CDR1 SGHNT, CDR2 YYREEE (reference sequence). In DNA form, the CDR3 reads TGTGCCAGCAGCTTCGGTGGACAGGGGAATTCACCCCTCCACTTT. Its translation: CASSFGGQGNSPLHF.

The V call is TRBV7-8, the J call TRBJ2-7; TRBD1 aligns across 7 bases. The germline V gene has CDR1 SGHVS and CDR2 FQNEAQ. Trimming removed 5 bases from V and 5 bases from J; junction bases left unmatched: 24. The CDR3 runs to 19 residues. CDR3 nucleotide sequence: TGTGCCAGCAGCGCACACAGGGGCTCCCACCGGTTAGCGTTCGACGAGCAGTACTTC. This translates into CASSAHRGSHRLAFDEQYF. Looking up the rest from reference TRBV7-8 and TRBJ2-7 gives the full variable domain: GAGVSQSPRYKVAKRGQDVALRCDPISGHVSLFWYQQALGQGPEFLTYFQNEAQLDKSGLPSDRFFAERPEGSVSTLKIQRTQQEDSAVYLCASSAHRGSHRLAFDEQYFGPGTRLTVT.

The chain uses TRBV29-1 and TRBJ1-4; D is unresolved. V dropped 1 base and J dropped 12 bases, with 12 bases sitting between them. The CDR3 contains 12 residues. Germline values: CDR1 SQVTM, CDR2 ANQGSEA. The CDR3 protein is CSVEGTPGELFF. CDR3 DNA sequence: TGCAGCGTTGAAGGGACGCCCGGGGAACTGTTTTTT. Complete variable domain (other parts from reference TRBV29-1 and TRBJ1-4): SAVISQKPSRDICQRGTSLTIQCQVDSQVTMMFWYRQQPGQSLTLIATANQGSEATYESGFVIDKFPISRPNLTFSTLTVSNMSPEDSSIYLCSVEGTPGELFFGSGTQLSVL.

This clone was seen a single time. The rearrangement links TRBV9 to TRBJ2-5; 7 nucleotides align to TRBD1. Per germline, CDR1 SGDLS and CDR2 YYNGEE. This CDR3 comprises 15 residues. V shed 0 bases and J 5 bases; nucleotides not matched to a gene: 7. CDR3 sequence reads: CASSVAGQWQETQYF. The DNA of the CDR3 is TGTGCCAGCAGCGTAGCGGGACAGTGGCAGGAGACCCAGTACTTC. Full variable domain (remainder filled in from reference TRBV9 and TRBJ2-5): DSGVTQTPKHLITATGQRVTLRCSPRSGDLSVYWYQQSLDQGLQFLIQYYNGEERAKGNILERFSAQQFPDLHSELNLSSLELGDSALYFCASSVAGQWQETQYFGPGTRLLVL.

The rearrangement uses TRBV6-8 and TRBJ1-2, with no clear D. Trimming removed 6 bases from V and 8 bases from J, with 16 bases in between. The CDR3 is made up of 13 amino acids. Germline-derived CDR1 and CDR2 are MNHGY and SAAAGT. CDR3 in DNA: TGTGCCAGCAGCCCAGACCCCGGCCCGGGCTACACCTTC. This sequence encodes CASSPDPGPGYTF.

This clone appeared a single time. V gene TRBV9 combines with J gene TRBJ2-7; D gene unclear. This CDR3 has 14 residues. Trimming removed 0 bases from V and 1 base from J, with 8 bases in between. Germline CDR1 SGDLS, CDR2 YYNGEE. The CDR3 is CASSVGIDSYEQYF. CDR3 bases: TGTGCCAGCAGCGTAGGGATAGATTCCTACGAGCAGTACTTC.

The chain links TRBV7-9 to TRBJ2-2; possible D gene TRBD1, 6 bases. Trimming took off 2 bases at V and 6 bases at J, with 22 bases between the two ends. From germline, CDR1 is SEHNR and CDR2 FQNEAQ (reference sequence). There are 18 residues in the CDR3. CDR3 nucleotide sequence: TGTGCCAGCAGCTTATACCCGCCCCGTGGCAGGGGACCCGGGGAGCTGTTTTTT. It translates to CASSLYPPRGRGPGELFF.

The chain couples TRBV11-2 to TRBJ1-5, with a weak D call TRBD1 (6 bases). V dropped 5 bases and J dropped 7 bases, with 18 bases sitting between them. Germline assignment: CDR1 SGHAT and CDR2 FQNNGV. CDR3 length equals 15 residues. The CDR3 protein is CASSTIGGARQPQHF. In DNA, the CDR3 is TGTGCCAGCAGCACCATAGGGGGGGCCCGGCAGCCCCAGCATTTT. Full variable domain (remainder filled in from reference TRBV11-2 and TRBJ1-5): EAGVAQSPRYKIIEKRQSVAFWCNPISGHATLYWYQQILGQGPKLLIQFQNNGVVDDSQLPKDRFSAERLKGVDSTLKIQPAKLEDSAVYLCASSTIGGARQPQHFGDGTRLSIL.

The chain carries TRBV2 and TRBJ1-5, with no clear D. Germline V gene sequence: CDR1 SNHLY, CDR2 FYNNEI. The V and J ends lost 7 bases and 0 bases respectively, with 7 bases between them. The CDR3 extends over 13 amino acids. CDR3 DNA sequence: TGTGCCAGCACGATTTATAGCAATCAGCCCCAGCATTTT. The encoded protein is CASTIYSNQPQHF.

V is TRBV4-1 and J is TRBJ2-6; 7 bases agree with TRBD1. Germline lookup yields CDR1 MGHRA and CDR2 YSYEKL. V lost 4 bases and J lost 2; bases outside the gene matches: 14. This CDR3 is built from 19 residues. DNA for the CDR3: TGCGCCAGCAGCCGATTGACGACAGGGAGTCTCACTGGGGCCAACGTCCTGACTTTC. It translates to CASSRLTTGSLTGANVLTF.

Note on this clone: Compared with germline, one end of the junction differs, possibly owing to a read error. The V call is TRBV4-1, the J call TRBJ1-1, with TRBD1 matching over 9 bases. This CDR3 has 18 amino acids. The germline V gene has CDR1 MGHRA and CDR2 YSYEKL. CDR3 nucleotide sequence: TGCGCCGGCAGCCAGGCCCCGGGACAGGGACTCTCAAGCGGTGAAGCTTTCTTT. Translated: CAGSQAPGQGLSSGEAFF.

The DNA for the CDR3 is TGTGCCAGTAGTATATCAGACTATGGCTACACCTTC. Residues: CASSISDYGYTF. The chain is built from TRBV19 and TRBJ1-2; D is unclear. There are 12 residues in the CDR3. Deletions cut 2 bases from V and 3 bases from J, with 4 bases between. The germline V gene has CDR1 LNHDA and CDR2 SQIVND (reference sequence).

For the CDR3, the DNA is TGCGCCAGCAGCGGGAGGGGCTACACCTTC. Encoded protein: CASSGRGYTF. The J gene is TRBJ1-2, the V gene TRBV4-1; D gene unclear. Trimming took 5 bases from V and 8 from J, leaving 6 bases between them. The CDR3 is 10 residues long. CDR1 MGHRA and CDR2 YSYEKL come from the germline V gene.